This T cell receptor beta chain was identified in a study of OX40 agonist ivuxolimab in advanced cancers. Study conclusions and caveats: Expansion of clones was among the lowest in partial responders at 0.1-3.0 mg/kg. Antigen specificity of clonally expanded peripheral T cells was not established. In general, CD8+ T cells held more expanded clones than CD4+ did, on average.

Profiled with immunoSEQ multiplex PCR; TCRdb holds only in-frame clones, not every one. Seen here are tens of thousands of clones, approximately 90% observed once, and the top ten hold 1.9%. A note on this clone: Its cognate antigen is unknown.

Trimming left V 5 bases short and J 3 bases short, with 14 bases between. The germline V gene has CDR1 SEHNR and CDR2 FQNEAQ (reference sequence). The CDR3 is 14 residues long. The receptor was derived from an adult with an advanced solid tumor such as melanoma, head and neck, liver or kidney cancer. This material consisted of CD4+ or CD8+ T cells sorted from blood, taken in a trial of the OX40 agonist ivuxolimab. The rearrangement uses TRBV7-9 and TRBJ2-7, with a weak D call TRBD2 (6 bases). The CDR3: CASSRTTHHYEQYF. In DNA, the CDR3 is TGTGCCAGCAGCCGGACTACCCACCACTACGAGCAGTACTTC.